Each of the 3 T cell receptor beta chains below was sequenced from the same sample in a study of blood T cell repertoires in COVID-19. This table comes from immunoSEQ multiplex PCR, and its TCRdb copy is limited to in-frame clones, with some not included. Seen here are around 200,000 clones, roughly 83% observed once, and the top ten hold about 7%. Sequenced material: peripheral blood. The receptors originated from a woman between 40 and 50 years old with COVID-19, enrolled during active disease.

The chain carries TRBV7-9 and TRBJ1-3; 8 positions match TRBD1. V shed 3 bases and J 3 bases; nucleotides not matched to a gene: 7. The CDR3 contains 16 residues. Germline-derived CDR1 and CDR2 are SEHNR and FQNEAQ (reference sequence). The CDR3 protein is CASSFPGQGFGNTIYF. DNA for the CDR3: TGTGCCAGCAGCTTCCCCGGACAGGGCTTTGGAAACACCATATATTTT.

J is TRBJ2-2 and V is TRBV27; no firm D call. The CDR3 has 12 amino acids. V lost 3 bases, J lost 6 bases, and 5 bases lay in between. The germline V gene has CDR1 MNHEY and CDR2 SMNVEV (reference sequence). DNA for the CDR3: TGTGCCAGCAGTTTCGGGTCCGGGGAGCTGTTTTTT. It yields the protein CASSFGSGELFF.

This clone showed up just a few times. The gene calls are TRBV19 and TRBJ1-1; no clear D. V lost 4 bases, J lost 5 bases, and 8 bases lay in between. The CDR3 sequence is 12 residues long. Per the germline V gene, CDR1 is LNHDA and CDR2 is SQIVND (reference sequence). The CDR3 sequence: CASSSGRTEAFF. The DNA for the CDR3 is TGTGCCAGTAGTAGCGGGAGGACTGAAGCTTTCTTT.